This passage covers 18 T cell receptor beta chains from one sample sequenced in a study of post-analysis software for immune sequencing data. Incorporated into the TCR beta cDNA libraries were unique molecular identifiers, which served to reduce PCR and sequencing biases. Via MiXCR, TCRdb re-called the PCR reads, giving one row per CDR3 protein. The profile shows 400,000 to 500,000 distinct CDR3 sequences, more than 30% of them singletons. The antigens these receptors bind are not known. Regarding the study as a whole: In patients, about 5 TRBV segments were more frequent than in controls, with TRBV5-6, TRBV5-1 and TRBV20-1 among them.

Sequenced: blood. These receptors all stem from a girl aged 2-15 years with multiple sclerosis.

This chain uses TRBV28 with TRBJ2-2; no reliable D call. V lost 9 bases and J 0 bases, leaving 17 bases between the germline ends. CDR3 length equals 16 residues. Germline loops: CDR1 MDHEN, CDR2 SYDVKM. DNA for the CDR3: TGTGCCAGTCTTCCAGTAACCCTTGCGAACACCGGGGAGCTGTTTTTT. Translating gives CASLPVTLANTGELFF. Filled out from reference TRBV28 and TRBJ2-2, the complete variable domain reads DVKVTQSSRYLVKRTGEKVFLECVQDMDHENMFWYRQDPGLGLRLIYFSYDVKMKEKGDIPEGYSVSREKKERFSLILESASTNQTSMYLCASLPVTLANTGELFFGEGSRLTVL.

This chain joins TRBV5-1 and TRBJ2-7; 9 bases fit TRBD1. The germline V gene has CDR1 SGHRS and CDR2 YFSETQ. There are 14 residues in the CDR3. The ends lost 1 base at V and 5 bases at J; junction bases unmatched: 4. The CDR3 sequence: CASSLRTGVHEQYF. The CDR3 DNA follows: TGCGCCAGCAGCTTGAGGACAGGGGTGCACGAGCAGTACTTC.

This clonotype showed up just a few times. The chain carries TRBV12-3 or TRBV12-4 and TRBJ2-7; 13 bases agree with TRBD2. This CDR3 contains 16 residues. The ends lost 3 bases at V and 7 bases at J; junction bases unmatched: 9. CDR3 sequence reads: CASSFGLAGVYNEQYF. The CDR3 DNA follows: TGTGCCAGCAGTTTCGGACTAGCGGGAGTCTACAATGAGCAGTACTTC.

The chain carries TRBV20-1 and TRBJ2-7; TRBD2 matches at 10 bases. The ends lost 5 bases at V and 6 bases at J; junction bases unmatched: 10. The CDR3 runs 14 residues. Germline V gene data show CDR1 as DFQATT and CDR2 as SNEGSKA (reference sequence). The CDR3 is CSAPRAGGPGEQYF. In nucleotides, the CDR3 is TGCAGTGCTCCACGAGCGGGAGGGCCTGGCGAGCAGTACTTC.

This clonotype was seen more than once but under ten times. The V gene is TRBV20-1, the J gene TRBJ2-3; 7 bases match TRBD2. This CDR3 comprises 16 residues. Per the germline V gene, CDR1 is DFQATT and CDR2 is SNEGSKA (reference sequence). V lost 5 bases, J lost 0 bases, and 11 bases stayed unmatched. CDR3 DNA: TGCAGTGCTCCCCACCCTGGGACTATCAGCACAGATACGCAGTATTTT. It translates to CSAPHPGTISTDTQYF.

The CDR3 coding sequence is TGTGCCAGCAGCTTAGGTCCTCCTTCCGCAGGGGCGAGGACTGAAGCTTTCTTT. This encodes CASSLGPPSAGARTEAFF. This chain uses TRBV7-9 with TRBJ1-1; the D gene is possibly TRBD1 (6 bases). The ends were cut back, 1 base at V and 5 bases at J, with 23 bases in the middle. The CDR3 loop spans 18 amino acids. The germline V gene encodes CDR1 SEHNR and CDR2 FQNEAQ (reference sequence).

This clonotype occurred a few times. The junction shows a germline mismatch at one end, possibly a read error. This rearrangement joins TRBV6-6 to TRBJ2-3; unclear D gene. The germline CDR1 and CDR2 sequences are MNHNY and SVGAGI (reference sequence). The CDR3 has 12 residues. The CDR3 here is CVSSLDTDTQYF. CDR3 bases: TGTGTCAGCAGCCTTGACACAGATACGCAGTATTTT.

This sequence joins TRBV2 and TRBJ2-1; D call uncertain. CDR3 length: 14 amino acids. The germline gives CDR1 SNHLY, CDR2 FYNNEI. The ends were cut back, 7 bases at V and 3 bases at J, with 13 bases in the middle. The CDR3 nucleotides read TGTGCCAGCAATCGCGACTCACACTACAATGAGCAGTTCTTC. It is translated as CASNRDSHYNEQFF.

The V gene is TRBV15, the J gene TRBJ1-5, with a possible D match to TRBD1 (6 bases). The ends were cut back, 3 bases at V and 7 bases at J, with 19 bases in the middle. Germline V gives CDR1 LNHNV, CDR2 YYDKDF (reference sequence). The CDR3 contains 16 residues. CDR3 protein: CATSSSRTVRGQPQHF. The CDR3 nucleotides read TGTGCCACCAGCAGTTCTAGGACAGTCCGTGGACAGCCCCAGCATTTT.

This clonotype has just a few counts. The chain carries TRBV5-1 and TRBJ2-7; D gene unclear. Looked up from germline, CDR1 is SGHRS and CDR2 is YFSETQ. The CDR3 covers 12 residues. Between the trimmed V and J ends, which lost 3 bases and 4 bases, there was a span of 8 bases. In nucleotides, the CDR3 is TGCGCCAGCAGCTCGGTGGGATACGAGCAGTACTTC. Translation gives CASSSVGYEQYF.

The genes are TRBV20-1 and TRBJ2-3; perhaps TRBD2 as D (6 bases). Germline V CDR1 and CDR2: DFQATT, SNEGSKA (reference sequence). Trimming stripped 7 bases from V and 0 bases from J, with 11 bases between. CDR3 length: 13 amino acids. The DNA for the CDR3 is TGCAGTGGAGTCGGGGGTAGCACAGATACGCAGTATTTT. Amino acids: CSGVGGSTDTQYF.

This chain joins TRBV2 and TRBJ2-7; 7 nucleotides agree with TRBD1. This CDR3 is built from 14 residues. Germline V gives CDR1 SNHLY, CDR2 FYNNEI. V dropped 7 bases and J dropped 2; count of bases not matched to a gene: 8. The CDR3 spells CASTSDRVTYEQYF. CDR3 bases: TGTGCCAGCACTTCCGACAGGGTGACCTACGAGCAGTACTTC. The whole variable domain, filled in from reference TRBV2 and TRBJ2-7, reads EPEVTQTPSHQVTQMGQEVILRCVPISNHLYFYWYRQILGQKVEFLVSFYNNEISEKSEIFDDQFSVERPDGSNFTLKIRSTKLEDSAMYFCASTSDRVTYEQYFGPGTRLTVT.

The V and J genes are TRBV28 and TRBJ1-2; D may be TRBD1 (5 bases). The V gene's germline CDR1 is MDHEN and CDR2 SYDVKM. The CDR3 runs 11 residues. The V end lost 10 bases, the J end lost 5 bases, and 11 bases lay between the germline ends. For the CDR3, the DNA is TGTGCCACCCCGGGGGGGTATGGCTACACCTTC. Amino acid sequence: CATPGGYGYTF.

This clonotype was recorded a few times. This sequence joins TRBV5-1 and TRBJ2-1; 8 bases line up with TRBD2. The trim removed 0 bases at V and 5 bases at J, leaving 10 bases unmatched. Germline CDR1 is SGHRS and CDR2 is YFSETQ. The CDR3 spans 17 residues. CDR3 DNA sequence: TGCGCCAGCAGCTTGGCCTTGGGACGGGAGGGACACAATGAGCAGTTCTTC. Its translation is CASSLALGREGHNEQFF.

At least ten counts were recorded for this clonotype. The junction and the germline gene differ at one end; a read error may be behind it. J is TRBJ2-1 and V is TRBV5-1; possible D gene TRBD1, 6 bases. The CDR3 sequence is 15 residues long. CDR1 is SGHRS, CDR2 YFSETQ, per germline. The CDR3 reads CASSLGTGSYNEQFF. The CDR3 DNA reads as TGTGCCAGCAGCTTAGGTACAGGGTCCTACAATGAGCAGTTCTTC.

V gene TRBV20-1 combines with J gene TRBJ2-1, with 7 bases lining up with TRBD2. The length of the CDR3 is 15 residues. Trimming took 6 bases from V and 5 from J; bases not matched to a gene: 13. CDR1 and CDR2 (germline): DFQATT, SNEGSKA (reference sequence). CDR3 sequence reads: CSALSGTNYNNEQFF. CDR3 bases: TGCAGTGCCTTAAGCGGGACGAACTACAACAATGAGCAGTTCTTC.

V and J are TRBV10-3 and TRBJ2-3; D is perhaps TRBD1 or TRBD2 (5 bases each). This CDR3 comprises 14 residues. V lost 7 bases, J lost 0 bases, and 11 bases lay in between. Germline V lookup: CDR1 ENHRY, CDR2 SYGVKD. The CDR3: CAITGTTSTDTQYF. The CDR3 coding sequence is TGTGCCATCACCGGGACGACAAGCACAGATACGCAGTATTTT.

This clonotype turned up a few times. The chain couples TRBV29-1 to TRBJ2-1; D is possibly TRBD2 (5 bases). This CDR3 has 15 amino acids. V was cut by 6 bases and J by 5 bases, with 20 bases left in between. The germline V gene has CDR1 SQVTM and CDR2 ANQGSEA. CDR3 loop: CSVSGLLVVDNEQFF. CDR3 nucleotide sequence: TGCAGCGTATCCGGACTCCTAGTAGTTGACAATGAGCAGTTCTTC.